This passage covers 29 T cell receptor beta chains from one sample sequenced in a study of post-analysis software for immune sequencing data. Study-wide points: With TRBV5-6, TRBV5-1 and TRBV20-1 included, a handful of TRBV segments were more frequent in patients than in controls.

cDNA libraries of TCR beta carried unique molecular identifiers. TCRdb reprocessed the PCR reads with MiXCR, giving one entry per CDR3 protein. The sample carries about half a million distinct CDR3 sequences, under 40% recorded once. Their antigens remain unidentified. Sequencing used blood. The receptors come from a girl aged 2 to 17 with multiple sclerosis.

This clonotype was detected once. The chain links TRBV10-3 to TRBJ1-1; 7 nucleotides agree with TRBD1. The ends lost 7 bases at V and 1 base at J; junction bases unmatched: 3. Per the germline V gene, CDR1 is ENHRY and CDR2 is SYGVKD. The CDR3 extends over 13 amino acids. The CDR3 DNA follows: TGTGCCATCAAGGGACAGTCGAACACTGAAGCTTTCTTT. Translation gives CAIKGQSNTEAFF.

The V and J genes are TRBV29-1 and TRBJ2-7, with 7 nucleotides matching TRBD1. The CDR3 length is 13 residues. Germline values: CDR1 SQVTM, CDR2 ANQGSEA. V shed 2 bases and J 5 bases; nucleotides not matched to a gene: 6. CDR3 in DNA: TGCAGCGTTGAAAGGACAGGTGGCGACGAGCAGTACTTC. It codes for CSVERTGGDEQYF.

This clonotype was counted only a few times. The CDR3 bases are TGTGCCAGCAGCTTAAAGTGGCGGGGGGGTGAGCAGTTCTTC. Translating gives CASSLKWRGGEQFF. The chain joins TRBV7-2 to TRBJ2-1, with 9 bases fitting TRBD2. The junction had 5 bases not matched to a gene; V was cut back by 2 bases and J by 9 bases. From germline, CDR1 is SGHTA and CDR2 FQGNSA. This CDR3 comprises 14 residues. Supplemented by reference TRBV7-2 and TRBJ2-1, the full variable domain reads GAGVSQSPSNKVTEKGKDVELRCDPISGHTALYWYRQSLGQGLEFLIYFQGNSAPDKSGLPSDRFSAERTGGSVSTLTIQRTQQEDSAVYLCASSLKWRGGEQFFGPGTRLTVL.

The table lists this clonotype with a few counts. The V and J genes are TRBV4-1 and TRBJ2-5; the match to TRBD2 covers 13 bases. The CDR3 is 16 amino acids. Germline V CDR1 and CDR2: MGHRA, YSYEKL. Trimming at V came to 1 base and at J to 5 bases, leaving 4 bases not matched to a gene. The CDR3 DNA reads as TGCGCCAGCAGCCAAGTCGGACTAGCGGGGGCGGAGACCCAGTACTTC. Protein sequence: CASSQVGLAGAETQYF.

This clonotype was counted a few times. The chain uses TRBV27 and TRBJ2-7, with D possibly matching TRBD2 (6 bases). The germline V and J ends were trimmed by 4 bases and 0 bases, with 10 bases remaining between them. The germline CDR1 and CDR2 sequences are MNHEY and SMNVEV (reference sequence). This CDR3 comprises 14 residues. Written as DNA, the CDR3 is TGTGCCAGCAGTTGTGGAGGGATCTCCTACGAGCAGTACTTC. It translates to CASSCGGISYEQYF.

This clonotype appeared many times. This chain uses TRBV29-1 with TRBJ2-1; tentatively, D is TRBD2 (5 bases). Germline values: CDR1 SQVTM, CDR2 ANQGSEA. V shed 6 bases and J shed 3 bases, with 9 bases lying between them. This CDR3 region has 12 residues. This chain's CDR3 is CSVGDGYNEQFF. As DNA, the CDR3 is TGCAGCGTCGGGGATGGCTACAATGAGCAGTTCTTC.

In this sample, this clonotype turned up a few times. The gene calls are TRBV6-1 and TRBJ2-5; no reliable D call. The V end was cut by 3 bases, the J end by 4 bases, with 9 bases between. CDR1 is MNHNS, CDR2 SASEGT, per germline. The CDR3 has 13 amino acids. The CDR3 DNA follows: TGTGCCAGCAGTGACTCGGGCAGAGAGACCCAGTACTTC. Its translation: CASSDSGRETQYF.

The rearrangement links TRBV29-1 to TRBJ1-2; D might be TRBD1 (5 bases). CDR1 SQVTM and CDR2 ANQGSEA come from the germline V gene. Trimming pared 3 bases from V and 2 bases from J, leaving 7 bases between. This CDR3 is built from 12 residues. DNA of the CDR3: TGCAGCGTTGAGGGGCAAAACTATGGCTACACCTTC. Translation: CSVEGQNYGYTF. The variable domain in full, with the rest retrieved from reference TRBV29-1 and TRBJ1-2, is SAVISQKPSRDICQRGTSLTIQCQVDSQVTMMFWYRQQPGQSLTLIATANQGSEATYESGFVIDKFPISRPNLTFSTLTVSNMSPEDSSIYLCSVEGQNYGYTFGSGTRLTVV.

The chain has TRBV7-6 and TRBJ1-3; no firm D call. The V end was cut by 5 bases, the J end by 4 bases, with 21 bases between. The CDR3 has 17 residues. CDR1 is SGHVS and CDR2 is FNYEAQ in the germline V gene. In nucleotides, the CDR3 is TGTGCCAGCAGCCGAAACCCCAACGAGGGTGGAGGAAACACCATATATTTT. Its protein is CASSRNPNEGGGNTIYF.

This clonotype has a handful of counts. The rearrangement links TRBV20-1 to TRBJ1-2; the D is unclear. Trimming shortened V by 3 bases and J by 4 bases, and 12 bases separated the two germline ends. This CDR3 spans 13 amino acids. The V gene's germline CDR1 is DFQATT and CDR2 SNEGSKA (reference sequence). The CDR3 here is CSASDAGSYGYTF. The CDR3 nucleotides are TGCAGTGCTAGCGATGCGGGGTCCTATGGCTACACCTTC.

This clonotype was counted between two and nine times. CDR3 DNA sequence: TGTGCCAGCAGTGTCGGGCAGGGCTCACATACGCAGTATTTT. It is translated as CASSVGQGSHTQYF. The genes are TRBV25-1 and TRBJ2-3, with D possibly TRBD1 on 5 matching bases. The CDR3 is 14 residues long. V shed 4 bases and J shed 7 bases, with 15 bases lying between them. Germline V gene lookup returns CDR1 MGHDK and CDR2 SYGVNS.

This chain links TRBV28 with TRBJ2-7; 8 bases are shared with TRBD1. The V segment lost 5 bases and the J segment 7 bases; nucleotides outside the gene matches: 13. The CDR3 length is 15 residues. Germline V lookup: CDR1 MDHEN, CDR2 SYDVKM. CDR3 sequence (DNA): TGTGCCAGCAGTCCTGTCGGACAGGGTCGAAGGGAGCAGTACTTC. Protein product: CASSPVGQGRREQYF.

This chain connects TRBV5-1 to TRBJ1-2, with 7 positions matching TRBD1. The CDR3 consists of 16 residues. CDR1 is SGHRS and CDR2 is YFSETQ in the germline V gene. V was pared by 0 bases and J by 0 bases, with 5 bases of the junction left unmatched. CDR3 residues: CASSLDRDSPNYGYTF. The CDR3 DNA reads as TGCGCCAGCAGCTTGGACCGGGACAGCCCTAACTATGGCTACACCTTC.

Only a few counts were recorded for this clonotype. The chain has TRBV20-1 and TRBJ2-7; TRBD1 might be the D (6 bases). The V gene lost 7 bases and the J gene lost 3 bases, with 16 bases spanning the gap. The length of the CDR3 is 13 residues. Germline CDR1 reads DFQATT; CDR2 reads SNEGSKA (reference sequence). The CDR3 here is CSGVDTGNYEQYF. Written as DNA, the CDR3 is TGCAGTGGCGTAGATACAGGGAACTACGAGCAGTACTTC.

The chain links TRBV5-1 to TRBJ1-1, with TRBD1 matching 7 bases. CDR3 size: 16 residues. V was pared by 3 bases and J by 8 bases, with 16 bases of the junction left unmatched. CDR1 and CDR2 (germline): SGHRS, YFSETQ. The CDR3 here is CASSSGGTAGSVEAFF. The CDR3 nucleotides read TGCGCCAGCAGCTCAGGCGGGACAGCCGGTAGTGTGGAAGCTTTCTTT.

The sample holds a few counts of this clonotype. Compared with germline, one end of the junction differs, possibly owing to a read error. This rearrangement joins TRBV6-1 to TRBJ2-3; 12 nucleotides agree with TRBD2. Germline assignment: CDR1 MNHNS and CDR2 SASEGT. This CDR3 has 18 residues. Here the CDR3 reads CAGSRPGLAGGNTDTQYF. DNA of the CDR3: TGTGCCGGCAGTCGACCCGGGCTAGCGGGGGGGAACACAGATACGCAGTATTTT.

The chain couples TRBV12-3 or TRBV12-4 to TRBJ2-7; 7 bases are shared with TRBD2. The CDR3 is 12 amino acids. Trimming at V came to 10 bases and at J to 0 bases, leaving 3 bases not matched to a gene. In DNA form, the CDR3 reads TGTGCCACCGGGAGGAGCTCCTACGAGCAGTACTTC. Protein: CATGRSSYEQYF.

This clonotype was found once. The V gene is TRBV10-3, the J gene TRBJ2-1; possibly TRBD2 for D (7 bases). V was clipped by 2 bases and J by 10 bases, with 18 bases between them. The CDR3 is 15 amino acids. CDR1 ENHRY and CDR2 SYGVKD come from the germline V gene. The CDR3 region is CAISEMAGAPNEQFF. In nucleotides, the CDR3 is TGTGCCATCAGTGAGATGGCGGGGGCCCCTAACGAGCAGTTCTTC.

The chain uses TRBV9 and TRBJ2-1; a possible D gene is TRBD2 (5 bases). The V and J ends lost 0 bases and 13 bases respectively, with 11 bases between them. The CDR3 length is 12 residues. Germline V gives CDR1 SGDLS, CDR2 YYNGEE. CDR3 protein: CASSVGGFEQFF. As DNA, the CDR3 is TGTGCCAGCAGCGTAGGAGGGTTTGAACAGTTCTTC.

Many counts were recorded for this clonotype. This chain connects TRBV3-1 to TRBJ2-1; 11 nucleotides line up with TRBD2. V was pared by 6 bases and J by 6 bases, with 7 bases of the junction left unmatched. The CDR3 is made up of 15 amino acids. The germline CDR1 and CDR2 sequences are LGHDT and YNNKEL (reference sequence). The CDR3 loop reads CASRSTGTSGNEQFF. The CDR3 DNA sequence: TGTGCCAGCAGGTCCACCGGGACTAGCGGCAATGAGCAGTTCTTC.

This clonotype occurred once. At one end the junction does not follow the germline gene, possibly because of a read error. The chain recombines TRBV7-3 with TRBJ1-1; D gene ambiguous. Per the germline V gene, CDR1 is SGHTA and CDR2 is FQGTGA. This CDR3 has 15 residues. The CDR3, as DNA: TGTGCCAGCAGCTTAATCCGGCAGGTGAACACTGAGGCTTTCTTT. This codes for CASSLIRQVNTEAFF.

This clonotype was counted a few times. The CDR3 region is CASSLGTPPGETQYF. DNA of the CDR3: TGTGCCAGCAGTTTGGGGACACCTCCGGGAGAGACCCAGTACTTC. The V and J genes are TRBV27 and TRBJ2-5; D perhaps matches TRBD1 (6 bases). This CDR3 is 15 amino acids long. The V end lost 3 bases, the J end lost 4 bases, and 15 bases lay between the germline ends. Germline V gene sequence: CDR1 MNHEY, CDR2 SMNVEV (reference sequence).

The chain carries TRBV19 and TRBJ2-6; D remains ambiguous. Deletions cut 6 bases from V and 3 bases from J, with 9 bases between. Per the germline V gene, CDR1 is LNHDA and CDR2 is SQIVND (reference sequence). This CDR3 region has 14 residues. The CDR3 nucleotides are TGTGCCAGTAGAACAGATCGTGGGGCCAACGTCCTGACTTTC. Translating gives CASRTDRGANVLTF.

This sequence joins TRBV6-5 and TRBJ2-6, with D perhaps TRBD1 (5 bases). The CDR3 is made up of 18 amino acids. The ends were cut back, 2 bases at V and 0 bases at J, with 14 bases in the middle. The germline V gene encodes CDR1 MNHEY and CDR2 SVGAGI. The CDR3 DNA reads TGTGCCAGCAGTTACGAGTCAGGGTTTTCCTCTGGGGCCAACGTCCTGACTTTC. Encoded protein: CASSYESGFSSGANVLTF.

The rearrangement links TRBV5-1 to TRBJ1-2; D remains unclear. CDR1 SGHRS and CDR2 YFSETQ come from the germline V gene. V was trimmed by 2 bases and J by 7 bases, leaving 12 bases between them. The CDR3 extends over 13 amino acids. The CDR3 protein is CASSFADSCGYTF. CDR3 DNA sequence: TGCGCCAGCAGCTTTGCAGATTCCTGTGGCTACACCTTC. Complete variable domain (other parts from reference TRBV5-1 and TRBJ1-2): KAGVTQTPRYLIKTRGQQVTLSCSPISGHRSVSWYQQTPGQGLQFLFEYFSETQRNKGNFPGRFSGRQFSNSRSEMNVSTLELGDSALYLCASSFADSCGYTFGSGTRLTVV.

This chain links TRBV6-5 with TRBJ1-1; tentative D call: TRBD1 (5 bases). Between the trimmed V and J ends, which lost 0 bases and 1 base, there was a span of 18 bases. Germline CDR1 and CDR2: MNHEY and SVGAGI. The CDR3 covers 18 residues. The CDR3 loop is CASSYSQTVLRSNTEAFF. CDR3 sequence (DNA): TGTGCCAGCAGTTACTCGCAGACAGTACTTCGCTCGAACACTGAAGCTTTCTTT.

The chain has TRBV15 and TRBJ1-1, with 7 bases aligning to TRBD1. CDR3 length equals 16 residues. V gave up 3 bases and J gave up 1 base; unmatched junction bases: 8. CDR1 and CDR2 (germline): LNHNV, YYDKDF (reference sequence). In DNA form, the CDR3 reads TGTGCCACCAGCAGGAGGACAGGTACTTCGAACACTGAAGCTTTCTTT. Translation: CATSRRTGTSNTEAFF.

As concerns this clonotype: A junction end diverges from the germline sequence, so it may reflect a read error. Here the CDR3 DNA reads TGCAGGGCTAGAGATGGCTTCCCGCAGTATTTT. This codes for CRARDGFPQYF. This chain links TRBV20-1 with TRBJ2-3; D remains ambiguous. This CDR3 contains 11 residues. CDR1 is DFQATT and CDR2 is SNEGSKA in the germline V gene (reference sequence).

This clonotype has just a few counts. The V gene is TRBV29-1, the J gene TRBJ2-7; D is undetermined. The length of the CDR3 is 11 residues. The V end lost 0 bases, the J end lost 2 bases, and 2 bases lay between the germline ends. Looked up from germline, CDR1 is SQVTM and CDR2 is ANQGSEA. The CDR3 coding sequence is TGCAGCGTTGAAGAAGCCTACGAGCAGTACTTC. Translated, it gives CSVEEAYEQYF.